Included here is one T cell receptor (beta chain) sequence, with context. The sample originates from a study of T cell responses to AZD1222 COVID-19 vaccine. Here immunoSEQ multiplex PCR was the method, and the copy in TCRdb shows in-frame clones only, minus some. The sample lists 90,000 to 150,000 clones; around nine tenths were seen once. V dropped 4 bases and J dropped 7 bases, with 17 bases sitting between them. Per germline, CDR1 LGHDT and CDR2 YNNKEL (reference sequence). CDR3 length: 14 amino acids. Source: peripheral blood, taken on day 0 of AZD1222 vaccination. The TCR originated in an adult in good health. V usage is TRBV3-1 (or the pseudogene TRBV3-2) and J usage is TRBJ2-7; D possibly corresponds to TRBD2 (5 bases). Here the CDR3 reads CASSPQTGMGEQYF. In nucleotides, the CDR3 is TGTGCCAGCAGCCCTCAGACCGGGATGGGGGAGCAGTACTTC.